This T cell receptor (beta chain) was observed in a study of blood T cells in healthy people across ages (dated by TCRdb to the mid-2010s). As for the study more broadly: In model experiments, template switching captured roughly one uniquely barcoded TCR beta cDNA molecule for every two T cells. The study measured age-related changes in TCR beta repertoire diversity using deep sequencing normalized with unique cDNA molecular identifiers. The study analyzed two additional independent replicas of 1 million unique cDNA reads from the same blood draw for two donors, one aged 18 to 30 and one aged 80 or older. Donors were grouped into four age groups: young (average approximately 16 years), middle-aged (approximately 41), aged (around 60) and long-lived (less than 85). To avoid experimental bias, donors of different ages were spread randomly across the sequencing lanes. General conclusions and limits of the study: Compared with the aged group, the long-lived group had more naive CD4+ T cells, fewer expanded clones and increased TCR diversity, suggesting age selection. The percentage of naive T cells measured by flow cytometry correlated strongly with observed TCR beta diversity. Observed TCR beta diversity per million T cells fell roughly linearly with age, and a significant reduction was already apparent by age approximately 41. Bulk unsorted PBMC profiling prevented conclusive comparison of naive and antigen-experienced compartments. The CMV infection status of donors was not known, potentially confounding age-related changes in expanded clonotypes. Estimates of total diversity from one million sequenced T cells were regarded as lower bounds and underestimates.

Libraries were made using 5' RACE. Sequencing was carried out with an Illumina HiSeq 2500. A second roughly 6 to 12 cycle PCR used a sample-barcoded 5' primer and a J-beta primer mix. A unique molecular identifier was introduced onto each TCR beta cDNA molecule by a template-switch 5' adaptor carrying 12 random nucleotides. Each sample yielded at least 2.5 million CDR3-containing paired-end reads. All of the RNA was converted into first-strand cDNA using the Mint cDNA synthesis kit, with a TRBC-specific oligonucleotide serving as the primer. After uracil-DNA glycosylase treatment, a first 18-cycle PCR used universal primers M1SS and BC2_uni_R on all cDNA. The original pipeline was this. For normalization, 1 million high-quality reads, each with a distinct molecular identifier, were randomly selected from each sample. Instead of being binned into consensus sequences, reads that shared molecular identifiers were thrown out. CDR3 identification, clonotype clustering and error correction used MiTCR with a Q25 quality threshold and the strictest error-elimination algorithm. Lower-bound total TCR beta diversity was estimated with a nonparametric unseen species model using Euler transformation. Using fastp at Q25 and MiXCR, TCRdb reprocessed the public reads and kept productive beta chains. For every CDR3 protein sequence, its rows merge into one entry that carries the most common genes and DNA. TCRdb's processing, not the authors', yielded these V and J calls. The sample records about 1.8 million distinct CDR3 sequences, 40% to 55% of which are singletons. The ten largest clones add up to 2.1% of the sample.

From cysteine to phenylalanine, the CDR3 is 17 amino acids long. CDR3 DNA only is kept here, 51 bases in frame from base 1. CDR1 and CDR2, per the germline V gene, are SGDLS and YYNGEE. Trimming at the junction amounts to 3 bases on V and 0 bases on J, and the germline ends lie 16 bases apart. A note on this clonotype: The antigen this receptor binds is unknown. No much larger clone exists at a distance of one base, and base qualities are not known.

The 39 donors, aged roughly 6 to 90 years, were systemically healthy Caucasian individuals from Russia. About 10 milliliters of peripheral blood were collected from each donor into EDTA-treated Vacutainer tubes. PBMCs were isolated by Ficoll-Paque density-gradient centrifugation, with at least 6 million obtained per sample. Trizol reagent was used to extract total RNA from PBMCs, with at least 5.5 micrograms per sample. The percentages of naive CD45RAhigh/CD27high T cells were determined by flow cytometry on a PBMC aliquot from every donor. Sequenced input: blood. This clonotype was sampled from a woman aged 40 to 49 in good health. The receptor chain draws on TRBV9 and TRBJ2-1, with the D gene too uncertain to name. The base sequence is TGTGCCAGCAGCGCGTTAGACCCCTCGAGCTCCTACAATGAGCAGTTCTTC. This translates into CASSALDPSSSYNEQFF.